This section outlines one TCR beta chain sequence together with its context. In the study's own analysis: How many nucleated cells were present was estimated from reference gene primer amplification. Only in-frame clones appear in the TCRdb table, and some are missing; sequencing was by immunoSEQ multiplex PCR. The V and J calls and clone size come from that table; D and trimming were worked out from the DNA. The sample yields approximately 380,000 clones, more than 70% seen once. The CDR3 is 14 amino acids. Germline V lookup: CDR1 LNHDA, CDR2 SQIVND (reference sequence). Trimming removed 3 bases at V and 5 bases at J, with 13 bases between. Enrolled through a virtual design, the participants were between roughly 18 and 95 years of age and came from approximately 25 US areas. Recovery meant two consecutive negative NP/OP PCR tests, professional clearance, or resolved symptoms. These data belong to a study of blood T cell repertoires in COVID-19.

This TCR derives from a woman aged 18-29 years who had recovered from COVID-19. This chain uses TRBV19 with TRBJ1-1; possible D gene TRBD1, 5 bases. The sequencing input was PBMCs or T cells enriched from blood (not recorded which). The CDR3 spells CASSIPQGWTEAFF. CDR3 sequence (DNA): TGTGCCAGTAGTATCCCGCAGGGATGGACTGAAGCTTTCTTT.